Shown below are 10 T cell receptor beta chains from a single sample sequenced in a study of shared clonotypes between healthy human individuals. The assay was immunoSEQ multiplex PCR, and TCRdb's table has in-frame clones only and misses some. The profile shows 450,000 or so clones, over 60% of them singletons. Input material: PBMCs. The receptors stem from a woman aged 40-49 years in good health. Some clones in this sample may be carry-over from other donors' samples.

The rearrangement links TRBV2 to TRBJ2-1, with 7 bases matching TRBD2. CDR3 length: 15 residues. CDR1 and CDR2 (germline): SNHLY, FYNNEI. Trimming took 6 bases from V and 4 from J; bases not matched to a gene: 9. CDR3 sequence reads: CASSRSGTLYNEQFF. In DNA form, the CDR3 reads TGTGCCAGCAGCCGGAGCGGGACCCTTTACAATGAGCAGTTCTTC.

The chain is built from TRBV11-2 and TRBJ2-1; 8 bases agree with TRBD2. Germline CDR1 is SGHAT and CDR2 is FQNNGV. The CDR3 has 15 residues. J lost 6 bases, V lost 3 bases, and 7 bases had no gene match. CDR3 protein: CASSFRAGAGNEQFF. As DNA, the CDR3 is TGTGCCAGCAGCTTCCGAGCGGGAGCAGGCAATGAGCAGTTCTTC.

This chain connects TRBV5-4 to TRBJ2-7, with unresolved D. The CDR3 covers 14 residues. Trimming took off 3 bases at V and 0 bases at J, with 10 bases between the two ends. CDR1 is SGHNT and CDR2 is YYREEE in the germline V gene (reference sequence). Here the CDR3 reads CASSSGARSYEQYF. The CDR3 DNA reads as TGTGCCAGCAGCTCCGGAGCGCGCTCCTACGAGCAGTACTTC. Full variable domain (rest looked up from reference TRBV5-4 and TRBJ2-7): ETGVTQSPTHLIKTRGQQVTLRCSSQSGHNTVSWYQQALGQGPQFIFQYYREEENGRGNFPPRFSGLQFPNYSSELNVNALELDDSALYLCASSSGARSYEQYFGPGTRLTVT.

The J gene is TRBJ1-5, the V gene TRBV15; D is perhaps TRBD1 (6 bases). Germline V CDR1 and CDR2: LNHNV, YYDKDF (reference sequence). The CDR3 sequence is 15 residues long. With 5 bases removed from V and 6 bases from J, the gap between germline ends came to 17 bases. In nucleotides, the CDR3 is TGTGCCACCAGCCCCAACCAAGGGGGGGGTCAGCCCCAGCATTTT. It codes for CATSPNQGGGQPQHF.

The rearrangement links TRBV28 to TRBJ2-1; 11 bases match TRBD2. Per germline, CDR1 MDHEN and CDR2 SYDVKM. Trimming took 1 base from V and 9 from J; bases not matched to a gene: 8. This CDR3 comprises 16 residues. The CDR3 protein is CASSLLVAGGGLEQFF. CDR3 DNA sequence: TGTGCCAGCAGTTTATTGGTAGCGGGAGGGGGGCTTGAGCAGTTCTTC.

This chain links TRBV4-3 with TRBJ2-1, with 9 nucleotides matching TRBD2. The CDR3 sequence is 16 residues long. Looked up from germline, CDR1 is LGHNA and CDR2 is YSLEER. Trimming at V came to 1 base and at J to 7 bases, leaving 8 bases not matched to a gene. As DNA, the CDR3 is TGCGCCAGCAGCCAAGTAGGGACTAGCACTTGGAATGAGCAGTTCTTC. It encodes CASSQVGTSTWNEQFF.

This chain uses TRBV12-1 with TRBJ2-3; the table gives TRBD2 as D, unverified against the DNA. TRBV12-1 is a known pseudogene. The CDR3 runs 12 residues. CDR3 coding DNA: TGTGCCAGCATCTCTAGCACAGATACGCAGTATTTT. It is translated as CASISSTDTQYF.

To note about this clone: It is likely a read error: a sequence one base away is far more abundant. Other DNA sequences in this sample translate to the same CDR3. The V gene is TRBV9, the J gene TRBJ2-7, with TRBD1 identical over 7 bases. CDR1 SGDLS and CDR2 YYNGEE come from the germline V gene. V lost 3 bases, J lost 5 bases, and 11 bases stayed unmatched. The CDR3 sequence is 15 residues long. The chain's CDR3 is CASSAAGGSSNEQYF. In DNA form, the CDR3 reads TGTGCCAGCAGCGCCGCAGGGGGTTCCTCGAACGAGCAGTACTTC. Complete variable domain (other parts from reference TRBV9 and TRBJ2-7): DSGVTQTPKHLITATGQRVTLRCSPRSGDLSVYWYQQSLDQGLQFLIQYYNGEERAKGNILERFSAQQFPDLHSELNLSSLELGDSALYFCASSAAGGSSNEQYFGPGTRLTVT.

The chain recombines TRBV7-9 with TRBJ2-5; a possible D gene is TRBD2 (6 bases). CDR1 and CDR2 (germline): SEHNR, FQNEAQ (reference sequence). The CDR3 has 15 residues. Trimming left V 5 bases short and J 5 bases short, with 18 bases between. CDR3 sequence reads: CASSRGQGGEETQYF. Here the CDR3 DNA reads TGTGCCAGCAGCCGAGGCCAGGGAGGTGAGGAGACCCAGTACTTC.

The V and J genes are TRBV19 and TRBJ2-4, with D perhaps matching TRBD2 (7 bases). CDR3 length equals 14 residues. In germline, CDR1 is LNHDA, CDR2 SQIVND (reference sequence). Trimming shortened V by 7 bases and J by 0 bases, and 10 bases separated the two germline ends. The CDR3 DNA is TGTGCCAGTAAAGGGGGGGTAGCCAAAAACATTCAGTACTTC. This sequence encodes CASKGGVAKNIQYF.